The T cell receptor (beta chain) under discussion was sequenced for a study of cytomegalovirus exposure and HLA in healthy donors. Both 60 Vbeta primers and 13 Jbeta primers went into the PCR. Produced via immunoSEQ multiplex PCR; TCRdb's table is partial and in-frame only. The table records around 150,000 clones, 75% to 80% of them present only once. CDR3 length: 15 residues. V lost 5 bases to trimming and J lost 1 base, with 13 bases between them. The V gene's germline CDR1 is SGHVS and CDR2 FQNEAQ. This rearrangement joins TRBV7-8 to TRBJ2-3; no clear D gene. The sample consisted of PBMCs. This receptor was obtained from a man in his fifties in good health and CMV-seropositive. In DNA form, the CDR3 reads TGTGCCAGCAGCCTCCTCCCGCCGGGCACAGATACGCAGTATTTT. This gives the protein CASSLLPPGTDTQYF. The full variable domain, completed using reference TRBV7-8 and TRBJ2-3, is GAGVSQSPRYKVAKRGQDVALRCDPISGHVSLFWYQQALGQGPEFLTYFQNEAQLDKSGLPSDRFFAERPEGSVSTLKIQRTQQEDSAVYLCASSLLPPGTDTQYFGPGTRLTVL.